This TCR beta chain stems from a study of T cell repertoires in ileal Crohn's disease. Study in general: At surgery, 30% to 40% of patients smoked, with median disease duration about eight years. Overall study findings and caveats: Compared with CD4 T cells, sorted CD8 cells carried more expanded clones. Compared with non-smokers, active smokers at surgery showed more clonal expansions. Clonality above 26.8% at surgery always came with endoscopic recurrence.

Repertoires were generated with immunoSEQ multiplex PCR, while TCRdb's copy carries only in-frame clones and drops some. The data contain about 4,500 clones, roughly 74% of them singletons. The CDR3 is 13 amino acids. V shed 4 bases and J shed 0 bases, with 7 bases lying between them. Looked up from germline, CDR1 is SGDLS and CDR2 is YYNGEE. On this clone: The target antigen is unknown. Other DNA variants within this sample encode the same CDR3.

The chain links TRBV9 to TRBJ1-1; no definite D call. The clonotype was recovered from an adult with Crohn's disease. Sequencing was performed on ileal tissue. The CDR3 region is CASSPHMNTEAFF. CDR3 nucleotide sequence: TGTGCCAGCAGCCCCCACATGAACACTGAAGCTTTCTTT.